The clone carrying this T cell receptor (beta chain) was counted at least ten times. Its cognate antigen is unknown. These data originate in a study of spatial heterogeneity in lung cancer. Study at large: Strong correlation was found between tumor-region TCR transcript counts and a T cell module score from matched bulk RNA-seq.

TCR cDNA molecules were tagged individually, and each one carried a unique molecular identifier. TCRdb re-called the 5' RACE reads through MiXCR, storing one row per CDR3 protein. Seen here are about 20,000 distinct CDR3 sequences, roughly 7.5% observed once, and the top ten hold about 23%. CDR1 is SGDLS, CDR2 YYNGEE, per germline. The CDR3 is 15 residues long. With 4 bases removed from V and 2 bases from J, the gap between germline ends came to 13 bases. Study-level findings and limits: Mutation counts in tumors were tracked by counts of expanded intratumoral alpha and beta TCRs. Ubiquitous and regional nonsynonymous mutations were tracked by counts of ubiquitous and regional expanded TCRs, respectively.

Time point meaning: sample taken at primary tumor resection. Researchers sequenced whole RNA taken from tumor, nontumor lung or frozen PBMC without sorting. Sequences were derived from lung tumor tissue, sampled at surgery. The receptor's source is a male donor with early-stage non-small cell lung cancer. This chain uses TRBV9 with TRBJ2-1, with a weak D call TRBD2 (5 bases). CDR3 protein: CASSPGLGTYNEQFF. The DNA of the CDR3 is TGTGCCAGCAGCCCCGGACTGGGGACCTACAATGAGCAGTTCTTC.